The clone carrying this TCR beta chain occurred many times. The antigen remains unidentified. Researchers prepared the TCRbeta library using unique molecular identifiers, the study reports. TCRdb analysed the PCR reads with MiXCR anew, one entry per CDR3 protein. The sample lists tens of thousands of distinct CDR3 sequences, roughly a sixth occurring once. The data stem from a study of T-cell reconstitution after alpha-beta-depleted transplantation in children. Germline V gene data show CDR1 as SGHTA and CDR2 as FQGNSA. V was clipped by 5 bases and J by 3 bases, with 4 bases between them. This CDR3 is 11 amino acids long. General study points: As was reported, about two months after transplant, alpha-beta T cells came from several hundred expanded graft clones. Once a year had passed after transplant, T-cell counts and diversity came mostly from newly produced T cells.

This TCR came from a male patient between 2 and 15 years old who had a stem cell transplant for acute lymphoblastic leukemia, so the T cells may come from the graft donor. The chain has TRBV7-2 and TRBJ1-2; D is uncertain. The material sequenced was PBMCs, mostly from graft donor cells, taken 60 days after TCRalphabeta/CD19-depleted stem cell transplant. The CDR3 nucleotides read TGTGCCAGCAGCGAGTACTATGGCTACACCTTC. Amino acids: CASSEYYGYTF.